The T cell receptor beta chain described here comes from a study of control samples from healthy donors and cancer patients. There are 13 residues in the CDR3. Germline loops: CDR1 MNHEY, CDR2 SVGAGI. The V gene end was trimmed by 8 bases and the J gene end by 4 bases; junction bases not matched to a gene: 7. This table comes from immunoSEQ multiplex PCR, and its TCRdb copy is limited to in-frame clones, with some not included. The sample lists 71,000 or so clones; roughly 91% were seen once. V gene TRBV6-5 combines with J gene TRBJ1-2; 7 positions match TRBD1. The specimen was PBMCs. This clonotype was obtained from a man between 60 and 70 years old with lung cancer. This CDR3 is CASARTGSYGYTF. CDR3 bases: TGTGCCAGCGCCCGGACAGGAAGCTATGGCTACACCTTC.